A single sample gave rise to the 18 T cell receptor beta chains below, sequenced in a study of blood T cell repertoires in COVID-19. Method: immunoSEQ multiplex PCR; TCRdb's copy keeps in-frame clones and lacks some. The sample carries about 310,000 clones, roughly 90% recorded once. The sequencing sample was made of peripheral blood. These receptors were taken from a woman in her 30s with COVID-19, enrolled during active disease.

The chain carries TRBV30 and TRBJ2-7; 9 positions agree with TRBD1. The CDR3 consists of 14 residues. CDR1 is GTSNPN, CDR2 SVGIG, per germline (reference sequence). Germline trimming cut 2 bases from V and 3 bases from J; bases unmatched to any gene: 5. CDR3 sequence: CAWSLDRGFYEQYF. The DNA of the CDR3 is TGTGCCTGGAGTTTGGACAGGGGATTCTACGAGCAGTACTTC.

The chain employs TRBV27 and TRBJ1-4; 7 bases agree with TRBD1. The CDR3 is 15 residues long. The germline CDR1 and CDR2 sequences are MNHEY and SMNVEV (reference sequence). With 0 bases clipped from V and 3 bases from J, the junction kept 1 base outside the gene matches. CDR3 sequence: CASSLSGQSNEKLFF. The CDR3 region has the DNA TGTGCCAGCAGTTTATCGGGACAGTCTAATGAAAAACTGTTTTTT.

The chain joins TRBV12-3 or TRBV12-4 to TRBJ1-2; D gene ambiguous. CDR3 length: 12 amino acids. V lost 5 bases and J lost 8, with 12 bases in between. The CDR3 DNA follows: TGTGCCAGCAGTCGCACGAGTCGGGGCTACACCTTC. It specifies CASSRTSRGYTF.

The chain combines TRBV18 with TRBJ2-3; 15 bases align to TRBD2. The CDR3 is 19 amino acids. V lost 1 base, J lost 1 base, and 6 bases stayed unmatched. The germline V gene has CDR1 KGHSH and CDR2 LQKENI. CDR3 sequence reads: CASSPLGLAGGPGTDTQYF. The CDR3 coding sequence is TGTGCCAGCTCACCACTCGGACTAGCGGGAGGGCCCGGCACAGATACGCAGTATTTT. The full variable domain, in which reference TRBV18 and TRBJ2-3 provide the parts outside the CDR3, is NAGVMQNPRHLVRRRGQEARLRCSPMKGHSHVYWYRQLPEEGLKFMVYLQKENIIDESGMPKERFSAEFPKEGPSILRIQQVVRGDSAAYFCASSPLGLAGGPGTDTQYFGPGTRLTVL.

The chain has TRBV11-2 and TRBJ1-3; TRBD1 is a possible D gene (6 bases). From germline, CDR1 is SGHAT and CDR2 FQNNGV. The CDR3 extends over 19 amino acids. V was shortened by 5 bases and J by 4 bases, with 27 bases between the two germline ends. The CDR3 coding sequence is TGTGCCAGCAGCCACCCACGGGGGGCAGCCTTGCTATGGGGAAACACCATATATTTT. This codes for CASSHPRGAALLWGNTIYF.

Worth noting for this clone: Other DNA sequences in this sample translate to the same CDR3. J is TRBJ2-1 and V is TRBV5-1; TRBD2 matches at 12 bases. V dropped 0 bases and J dropped 7; count of bases not matched to a gene: 2. This CDR3 comprises 15 residues. CDR1 and CDR2 from the germline V gene are SGHRS and YFSETQ. The CDR3 here is CASSLALAGGNEQFF. The CDR3 DNA sequence: TGCGCCAGCAGCTTGGCGCTAGCGGGAGGGAATGAGCAGTTCTTC.

This sequence joins TRBV4-1 and TRBJ1-5; 9 bases line up with TRBD1. V was pared by 5 bases and J by 6 bases, with 5 bases of the junction left unmatched. Per germline, CDR1 MGHRA and CDR2 YSYEKL. CDR3 length: 14 amino acids. In DNA form, the CDR3 reads TGCGCCAGCAGCTGGGACAGGGAGGTTCAGCCCCAGCATTTT. Translation gives CASSWDREVQPQHF.

The J gene is TRBJ1-1, the V gene TRBV28; D uncertain. With 3 bases removed from V and 7 bases from J, the gap between germline ends came to 9 bases. The germline V gene encodes CDR1 MDHEN and CDR2 SYDVKM. This CDR3 spans 12 amino acids. The chain's CDR3 is CASSFNLGEAFF. In DNA form, the CDR3 reads TGTGCCAGCAGTTTTAACCTAGGTGAAGCTTTCTTT.

This sequence joins TRBV3-1 (or the pseudogene TRBV3-2) and TRBJ2-3, with TRBD2 matching over 8 bases. Germline CDR1 is LGHDT and CDR2 is YNNKEL (reference sequence). The V segment lost 4 bases and the J segment 0 bases; nucleotides outside the gene matches: 6. There are 16 residues in the CDR3. CDR3 nucleotides: TGTGCCAGCAGCCGAAGAGCGGGAGACAGCACAGATACGCAGTATTTT. Translating it yields CASSRRAGDSTDTQYF.

The genes are TRBV10-3 and TRBJ2-5; a possible D gene is TRBD2 (5 bases). Trimming cost V 0 bases and J 1 base, with 12 bases left between them. The CDR3 runs to 16 residues. CDR1 and CDR2 from the germline V gene are ENHRY and SYGVKD. The CDR3 DNA reads as TGTGCCATCAGTGAGTCCTTCCAGAGCGGCCAAGAGACCCAGTACTTC. It specifies CAISESFQSGQETQYF.

V gene TRBV30 combines with J gene TRBJ2-3, with 13 bases fitting TRBD2. This CDR3 region has 16 residues. Germline V lookup: CDR1 GTSNPN, CDR2 SVGIG (reference sequence). V was pared by 3 bases and J by 1 base, with 4 bases of the junction left unmatched. Here the CDR3 reads CAWRLAGGPGTDTQYF. The CDR3 DNA is TGTGCCTGGAGACTAGCGGGAGGGCCGGGCACAGATACGCAGTATTTT.

This clone was seen just once. The chain has TRBV29-1 and TRBJ1-1; D is unclear. Per the germline V gene, CDR1 is SQVTM and CDR2 is ANQGSEA. V gave up 3 bases and J gave up 14 bases, with 22 bases separating them. The CDR3 runs 13 residues. CDR3 residues: CSVEAAGQAEGFF. The CDR3 DNA reads as TGCAGCGTTGAGGCCGCCGGCCAGGCCGAAGGATTCTTT.

The chain combines TRBV2 with TRBJ2-1; 9 bases match TRBD2. The CDR3 is 15 residues long. V lost 8 bases to trimming and J lost 4 bases; unmatched junction nucleotides: 9. Per the germline V gene, CDR1 is SNHLY and CDR2 is FYNNEI. In DNA form, the CDR3 reads TGTGCCAGCTGCGATAGCGGGAGATTTTACAATGAGCAGTTCTTC. It codes for CASCDSGRFYNEQFF.

The rearrangement uses TRBV6-5 and TRBJ1-1, with TRBD1 matching 7 bases. This CDR3 has 14 amino acids. The V and J ends lost 6 bases and 4 bases, in that order; junction bases with no gene match: 8. In germline, CDR1 is MNHEY, CDR2 SVGAGI. The CDR3 bases are TGTGCCAGCAGCTCTTGGGGACAGACCACTGAAGCTTTCTTT. Its protein is CASSSWGQTTEAFF.

This clone was detected ten times or more. This chain connects TRBV10-3 to TRBJ2-1; 8 positions match TRBD1. The germline V gene encodes CDR1 ENHRY and CDR2 SYGVKD. CDR3 length: 14 amino acids. With V trimmed by 3 bases and J by 5 bases, 3 bases remained unmatched. In DNA, the CDR3 is TGTGCCATCAGTGACTGGACAGGGAACAATGAGCAGTTCTTC. Amino acid sequence: CAISDWTGNNEQFF.

This rearrangement joins TRBV14 to TRBJ2-7; 12 bases are shared with TRBD2. With 3 bases clipped from V and 3 bases from J, the junction kept 15 bases outside the gene matches. The CDR3 contains 19 residues. Germline CDR1 SGHDN, CDR2 FVKESK. The chain's CDR3 is CASSHSLGLAGTNGYEQYF. CDR3 nucleotides: TGTGCCAGCAGCCACTCTTTGGGACTAGCGGGTACCAACGGCTACGAGCAGTACTTC. The full variable domain, its missing parts supplied by reference TRBV14 and TRBJ2-7, is EAGVTQFPSHSVIEKGQTVTLRCDPISGHDNLYWYRRVMGKEIKFLLHFVKESKQDESGMPNNRFLAERTGGTYSTLKVQPAELEDSGVYFCASSHSLGLAGTNGYEQYFGPGTRLTVT.

This chain uses TRBV10-3 with TRBJ1-1; 8 bases line up with TRBD1. V dropped 3 bases and J dropped 6; count of bases not matched to a gene: 6. From germline, CDR1 is ENHRY and CDR2 SYGVKD. The CDR3 consists of 14 residues. This CDR3 reads CAISDNRGTAEAFF. The DNA of the CDR3 is TGTGCCATCAGTGATAACAGGGGGACGGCTGAAGCTTTCTTT.

The chain recombines TRBV5-6 with TRBJ2-1, with 12 positions matching TRBD2. The germline V gene has CDR1 SGHDT and CDR2 YYEEEE. V lost 4 bases, J lost 8 bases, and 7 bases stayed unmatched. This CDR3 contains 15 residues. The CDR3 here is CASSPLAGGFHEQFF. The CDR3 bases are TGTGCCAGCAGCCCACTAGCGGGAGGTTTCCATGAGCAGTTCTTC. Looking up the rest from reference TRBV5-6 and TRBJ2-1 gives the full variable domain: DAGVTQSPTHLIKTRGQQVTLRCSPKSGHDTVSWYQQALGQGPQFIFQYYEEEERQRGNFPDRFSGHQFPNYSSELNVNALLLGDSALYLCASSPLAGGFHEQFFGPGTRLTVL.